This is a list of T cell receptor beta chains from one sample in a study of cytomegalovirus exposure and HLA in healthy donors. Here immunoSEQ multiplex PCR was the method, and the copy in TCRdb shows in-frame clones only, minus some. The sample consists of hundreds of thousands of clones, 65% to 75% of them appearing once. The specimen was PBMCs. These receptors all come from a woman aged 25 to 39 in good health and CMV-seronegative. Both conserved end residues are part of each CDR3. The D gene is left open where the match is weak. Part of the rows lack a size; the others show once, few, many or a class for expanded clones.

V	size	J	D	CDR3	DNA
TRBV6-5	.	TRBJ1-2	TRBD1	CASSYSTRGLDYGYTF	TGTGCCAGCAGTTACTCGACCAGGGGGCTTGACTATGGCTACACCTTC
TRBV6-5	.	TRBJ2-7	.	CASSYVSSDYEQYF	TGTGCCAGCAGTTACGTTTCTAGCGACTACGAGCAGTACTTC
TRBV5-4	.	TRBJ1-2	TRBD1	CASSLRGQAGPDGYTF	TGTGCCAGCAGCTTGCGTGGACAGGCGGGGCCAGATGGCTACACCTTC
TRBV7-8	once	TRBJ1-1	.	CASRPRTGGYTEAFF	TGTGCCAGCAGACCCAGGACCGGGGGATACACTGAAGCTTTCTTT
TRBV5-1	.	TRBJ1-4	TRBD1	CASSSGQGATNEKLFF	TGCGCCAGCAGCAGCGGACAGGGGGCAACTAATGAAAAACTGTTTTTT
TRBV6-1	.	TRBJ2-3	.	CASSELSGSTDTQYF	TGTGCCAGCAGTGAACTTAGCGGTAGCACAGATACGCAGTATTTT
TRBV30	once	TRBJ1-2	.	CAWKEGGYTF	TGTGCCTGGAAGGAGGGAGGCTACACCTTC
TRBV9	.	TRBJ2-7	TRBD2	CANSVASGSHEQYF	TGTGCCAACAGCGTCGCTAGCGGGAGCCACGAGCAGTACTTC
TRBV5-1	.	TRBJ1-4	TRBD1	CARRTTGVSKKLFF	TGCGCCAGAAGAACGACAGGGGTATCGAAAAAACTGTTTTTT
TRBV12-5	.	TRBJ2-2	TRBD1	CASGFTDRPRVGELFF	TGTGCTAGTGGTTTTACGGACAGGCCCAGGGTCGGGGAGCTGTTTTTT
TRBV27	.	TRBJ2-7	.	CASSLHGAYEQYF	TGTGCCAGCAGTTTACACGGGGCCTACGAGCAGTACTTC
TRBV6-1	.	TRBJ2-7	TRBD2	CASSYGRGYEQYF	TGTGCCAGCAGTTATGGGAGGGGCTACGAGCAGTACTTC
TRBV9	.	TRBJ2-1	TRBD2	CASSTTSSGGGNEQFF	TGTGCCAGCAGCACCACATCTAGCGGGGGAGGGAATGAGCAGTTCTTC
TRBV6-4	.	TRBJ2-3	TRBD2	CASSVRGGTDTQYF	TGTGCCAGCAGTGTCCGGGGGGGCACAGATACGCAGTATTTT
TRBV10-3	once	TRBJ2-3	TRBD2	CAISWTSGVTDTQYF	TGTGCCATCAGTTGGACTAGCGGGGTTACAGATACGCAGTATTTT
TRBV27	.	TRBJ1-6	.	CASSLWGQSGSPLHF	TGTGCCAGCAGTTTATGGGGGCAGAGTGGTTCACCCCTCCACTTT
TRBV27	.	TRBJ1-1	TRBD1	CASSILGQGRDTEAFF	TGTGCCAGCAGTATCCTCGGACAGGGAAGGGACACTGAAGCTTTCTTT
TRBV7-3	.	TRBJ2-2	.	CASSPQGPNTGELFF	TGTGCCAGCAGCCCCCAGGGCCCAAACACCGGGGAGCTGTTTTTT
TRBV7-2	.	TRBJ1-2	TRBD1	CASSRTGQDLLYGYTF	TGTGCCAGCAGCCGAACAGGACAGGATCTACTCTATGGCTACACCTTC
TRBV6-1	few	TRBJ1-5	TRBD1	CASSGTGESQPQHF	TGTGCCAGCAGCGGGACAGGGGAGAGTCAGCCCCAGCATTTT
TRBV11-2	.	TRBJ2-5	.	CASRSMQGGETQYF	TGTGCCAGCAGGAGTATGCAGGGTGGAGAGACCCAGTACTTC
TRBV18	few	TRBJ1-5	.	CASSPIKSDQPQHF	TGTGCCAGCTCACCAATTAAGAGCGATCAGCCCCAGCATTTT
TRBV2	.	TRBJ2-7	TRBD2	CASRGKLAGGNYEQYF	TGTGCCAGCAGGGGCAAACTAGCGGGAGGAAACTACGAGCAGTACTTC
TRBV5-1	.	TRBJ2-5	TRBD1	CASSLEGQIQETQYF	TGCGCCAGCAGCTTGGAGGGACAGATCCAAGAGACCCAGTACTTC
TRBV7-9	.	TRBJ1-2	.	CASSTPGKNYGYTF	TGTGCCAGCAGCACACCGGGAAAGAACTATGGCTACACCTTC
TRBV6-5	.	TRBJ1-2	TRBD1	CASSYRTGGADGYTF	TGTGCCAGCAGTTACAGGACAGGGGGCGCAGATGGCTACACCTTC
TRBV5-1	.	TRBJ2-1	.	CASSSPTYNEQFF	TGCGCCAGCAGCTCCCCTACCTACAATGAGCAGTTCTTC
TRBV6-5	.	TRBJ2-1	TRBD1	CASRRQGARGEQFF	TGTGCCAGCAGGAGGCAGGGGGCGCGAGGTGAGCAGTTCTTC
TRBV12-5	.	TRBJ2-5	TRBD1	CASGQDRATETQYF	TGTGCTAGTGGACAAGACAGGGCGACAGAGACCCAGTACTTC
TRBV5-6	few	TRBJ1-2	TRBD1	CASRWTGGADGYNF	TGTGCCAGCAGATGGACAGGGGGCGCGGATGGCTACAACTTC
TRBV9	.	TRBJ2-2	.	CASSVEVGRTGELFF	TGTGCCAGCAGCGTAGAGGTGGGGCGTACCGGGGAGCTGTTTTTT
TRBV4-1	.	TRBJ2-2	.	CASSLQGFDTGELFF	TGCGCCAGCAGCCTCCAGGGTTTCGACACCGGGGAGCTGTTTTTT
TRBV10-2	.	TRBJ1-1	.	CASSVVGGNTEAFF	TGCGCCAGCAGTGTCGTAGGGGGGAACACTGAAGCTTTCTTT
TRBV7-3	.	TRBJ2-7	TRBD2	CASSRSGTSGGYSSYEQYF	TGTGCCAGCAGCCGTTCCGGGACTAGCGGGGGTTACAGCTCCTACGAGCAGTACTTC
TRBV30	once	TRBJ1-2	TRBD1	CALSGTGPMIGYTF	TGTGCCTTATCCGGGACAGGGCCTATGATTGGCTACACCTTC
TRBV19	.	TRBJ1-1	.	CASSIPGYTEAFF	TGTGCCAGTAGTATCCCAGGGTACACTGAAGCTTTCTTT
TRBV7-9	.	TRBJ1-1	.	CASTAEGTEAFF	TGTGCCAGCACTGCGGAGGGGACTGAAGCTTTCTTT
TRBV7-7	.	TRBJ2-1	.	CASSQQGRANEQFF	TGTGCTAGCAGCCAACAGGGTCGGGCCAATGAGCAGTTCTTC
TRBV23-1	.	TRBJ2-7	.	CASSLGQPDLYEQYF	TGCGCCAGCAGTCTGGGGCAGCCTGATCTCTACGAGCAGTACTTC
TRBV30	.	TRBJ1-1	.	CAWSIRVDTEAFF	TGTGCCTGGAGCATCAGGGTTGACACTGAAGCTTTCTTT
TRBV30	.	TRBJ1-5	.	CAWSVGTFNQPQHF	TGTGCCTGGTCTGTTGGGACTTTTAATCAGCCCCAGCATTTT
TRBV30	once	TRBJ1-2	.	CAWSASLGGTYGYIF	TGTGCCTGGAGTGCCTCCCTGGGAGGGACGTATGGCTACATCTTC